This entry concerns a single T cell receptor (beta chain). The sample belongs to a study of blood T cell repertoires in COVID-19. About the study: COVID-19 samples, acute and convalescent, were from the United States, Italy and Spain. T cells, B-cell-depleted T cells, or PBMCs provided the cDNA or gDNA that served as material.

The V gene's germline CDR1 is MNHNS and CDR2 SASEGT. The CDR3 length is 12 residues. The V and J ends lost 1 base and 12 bases respectively, with 12 bases between them. How the authors handled the data: Amplifying reference gene primers gave estimates of nucleated cell counts. The assay was immunoSEQ multiplex PCR, and TCRdb's table has in-frame clones only and misses some. The D gene and trimming were derived from the DNA, and the V and J assignments and clone size from that table. Of tens of thousands of clones listed, 75% to 90% are singletons. This clonotype originated in a male donor with acute or convalescent COVID-19. The chain couples TRBV6-1 to TRBJ1-2; D is ambiguous. Sequencing was performed on peripheral blood. The CDR3 region is CASSEGILPHTF. CDR3 sequence (DNA): TGTGCCAGCAGTGAAGGTATCCTCCCCCACACCTTC.